This record looks at one T cell receptor (beta chain) sequence and its context. Assay: immunoSEQ multiplex PCR; the TCRdb copy retains only in-frame clones and omits some. The profile shows about 36,000 clones, around nine tenths of them singletons. The CDR3 is 14 residues long. Trimming stripped 2 bases from V and 0 bases from J, with 5 bases between. Germline values: CDR1 SNHLY, CDR2 FYNNEI. This record belongs to a study of T cell changes during pregnancy in multiple sclerosis. This sequence originates from a female donor with multiple sclerosis, enrolled in a pregnancy study. The source was CD4+ T cells from peripheral blood mononuclear cells, collected in the first trimester of pregnancy. The chain employs TRBV2 and TRBJ1-5, with no clear D. The CDR3 protein is CASSESNSNQPQHF. In DNA, the CDR3 is TGTGCCAGCAGTGAATCAAATAGCAATCAGCCCCAGCATTTT. The full variable domain, its missing parts supplied by reference TRBV2 and TRBJ1-5, is EPEVTQTPSHQVTQMGQEVILRCVPISNHLYFYWYRQILGQKVEFLVSFYNNEISEKSEIFDDQFSVERPDGSNFTLKIRSTKLEDSAMYFCASSESNSNQPQHFGDGTRLSIL.